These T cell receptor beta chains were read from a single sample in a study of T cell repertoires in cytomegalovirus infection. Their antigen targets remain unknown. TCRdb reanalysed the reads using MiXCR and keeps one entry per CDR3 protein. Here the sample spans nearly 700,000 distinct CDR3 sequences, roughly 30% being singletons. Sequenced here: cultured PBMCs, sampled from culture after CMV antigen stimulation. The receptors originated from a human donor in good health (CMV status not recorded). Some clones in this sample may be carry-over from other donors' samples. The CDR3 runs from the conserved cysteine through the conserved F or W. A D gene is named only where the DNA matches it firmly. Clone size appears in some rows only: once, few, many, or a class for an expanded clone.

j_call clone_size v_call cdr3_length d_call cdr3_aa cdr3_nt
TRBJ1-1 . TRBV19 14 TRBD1 CASSMTGRSTEAFF TGTGCCAGTAGTATGACAGGGAGATCGACTGAAGCTTTCTTT
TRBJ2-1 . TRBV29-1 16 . CSVETTDASSYNEQFF TGCAGCGTTGAAACAACGGACGCCAGCTCCTACAATGAGCAGTTCTTC
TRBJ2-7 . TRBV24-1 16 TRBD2 CATSDSSLAGTYEQYF TGTGCCACCAGTGATTCGTCCCTAGCGGGCACCTACGAGCAGTACTTC
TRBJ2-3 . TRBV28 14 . CASREFSSTDTQYF TGTGCCAGCAGGGAGTTCTCTAGCACAGATACGCAGTATTTT
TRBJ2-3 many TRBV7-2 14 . CASSLFQGTDTQYF TGTGCCAGCAGCTTATTTCAGGGCACAGATACGCAGTATTTT
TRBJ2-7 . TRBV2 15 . CASSEGAFSSYEQYF TGTGCCAGCAGTGAAGGCGCTTTTAGCTCCTACGAGCAGTACTTC
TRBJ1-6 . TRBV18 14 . CASSPGGVNSPLHF TGTGCCAGCTCACCTGGCGGAGTAAATTCACCCCTCCACTTT
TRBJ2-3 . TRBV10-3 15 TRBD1 CAISEPGQDTDTQYF TGTGCCATCAGTGAACCGGGACAGGACACAGATACGCAGTATTTT
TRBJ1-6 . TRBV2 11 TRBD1 CACRGGSPLHF TGTGCCTGCAGGGGGGGATCACCCCTCCACTTT
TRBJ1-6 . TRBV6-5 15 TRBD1 CASSWAEQGDSPLHF TGTGCCAGCAGTTGGGCGGAACAGGGGGACTCACCCCTCCACTTT
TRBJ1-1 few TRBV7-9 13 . CASSSPQGPEAFF TGTGCCAGCAGCTCCCCCCAGGGCCCTGAAGCTTTCTTT
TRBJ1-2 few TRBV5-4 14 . CASSPGEGSGGYTF TGTGCCAGCAGCCCCGGAGAGGGCAGTGGTGGCTACACCTTC
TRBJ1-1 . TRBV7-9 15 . CASSLGLGVHTEAFF TGTGCCAGCAGCTTAGGGCTGGGAGTTCACACTGAAGCTTTCTTT
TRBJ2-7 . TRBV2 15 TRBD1 CASSDGPGTGHEQYF TGTGCCAGCAGTGATGGACCCGGGACAGGTCACGAGCAGTACTTC
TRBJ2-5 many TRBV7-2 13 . CASSLAPRETQYF TGTGCCAGCAGCTTAGCCCCAAGGGAGACCCAGTACTTC
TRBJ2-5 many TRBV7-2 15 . CASSRATPGRETQYF TGTGCCAGCAGCCGGGCGACCCCAGGTCGAGAGACCCAGTACTTC
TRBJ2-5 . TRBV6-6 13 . CASAVGHQETQYF TGTGCCAGCGCCGTGGGACACCAAGAGACCCAGTACTTC
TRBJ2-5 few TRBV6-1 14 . CASSVDSSMETQYF TGTGCCAGCAGTGTGGACTCCTCTATGGAGACCCAGTACTTC
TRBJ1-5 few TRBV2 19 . CASSPQSRDPSYSNQPQHF TGTGCCAGCAGTCCCCAGAGCAGGGACCCATCCTATAGCAATCAGCCCCAGCATTTT
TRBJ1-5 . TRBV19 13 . CASGDSRNQPQHF TGTGCCAGTGGCGACAGTCGCAATCAGCCCCAGCATTTT
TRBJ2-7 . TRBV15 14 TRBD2 CATSEGLVVYEQYF TGTGCCACCAGTGAGGGACTAGTGGTCTACGAGCAGTACTTC
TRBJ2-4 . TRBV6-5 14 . CASSYLDGDGIQYF TGTGCCAGCAGTTACCTAGATGGGGACGGCATTCAGTACTTC
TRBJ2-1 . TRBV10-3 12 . CASSGLTNEQFF TGTGCCTCGAGCGGACTTACCAATGAGCAGTTCTTC
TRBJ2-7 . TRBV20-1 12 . CSASERGGEQYF TGCAGTGCTAGTGAAAGGGGGGGCGAGCAGTACTTC
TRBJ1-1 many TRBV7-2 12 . CASSAWGTEAFF TGTGCCAGCAGCGCCTGGGGTACTGAAGCTTTCTTT
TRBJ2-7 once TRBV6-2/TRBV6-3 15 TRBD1 CASNSGYRGVYEQYF TGTGCCAGCAATTCGGGGTACAGGGGGGTCTACGAGCAGTACTTC
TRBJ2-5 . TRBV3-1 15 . CASRGAGLLQETQYF TGTGCCAGCAGGGGGGCGGGACTCCTTCAAGAGACCCAGTACTTC
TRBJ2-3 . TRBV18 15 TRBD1 CASSRDRGRGDTQYF TGTGCCAGCTCACGGGACAGGGGGCGCGGAGATACGCAGTATTTT
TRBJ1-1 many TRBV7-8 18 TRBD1 CASSPITGTGVMNTEAFF TGTGCCAGCAGCCCCATAACCGGGACAGGGGTCATGAACACTGAAGCTTTCTTT
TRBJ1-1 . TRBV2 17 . CASSERLGGEADTEAFF TGTGCCAGCAGCGAAAGGTTGGGGGGCGAGGCTGACACTGAAGCTTTCTTT
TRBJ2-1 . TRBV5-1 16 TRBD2 CASSPRSGGARNEQFF TGCGCCAGCAGCCCACGGAGCGGGGGGGCGAGGAATGAGCAGTTCTTC
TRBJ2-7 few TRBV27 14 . CASSLPDRTYEQYF TGTGCCAGCAGTCTCCCTGACAGAACCTACGAGCAGTACTTC
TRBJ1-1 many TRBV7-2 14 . CASSRGYGNTEAFF TGTGCCAGCAGCAGGGGTTATGGGAACACTGAAGCTTTCTTT
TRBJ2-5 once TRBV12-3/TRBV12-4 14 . CASSSRAGEETQYF TGTGCCAGCAGTTCGAGAGCAGGCGAAGAGACCCAGTACTTC
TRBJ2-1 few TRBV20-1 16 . CSARVPGTLYYNEQFF TGCAGTGCTAGAGTCCCCGGGACTCTGTACTACAATGAGCAGTTCTTC
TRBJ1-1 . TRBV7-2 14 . CASSPGAGSTEAFF TGTGCCAGCAGCCCCGGGGCAGGGAGCACTGAAGCTTTCTTT
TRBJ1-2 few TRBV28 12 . CASNGAVYGYTF TGTGCCAGCAACGGGGCAGTGTATGGCTACACCTTC
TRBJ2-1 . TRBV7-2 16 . CASSLGGPTSYNEQFF TGTGCCAGCAGCTTAGGGGGGCCCACCTCCTACAATGAGCAGTTCTTC
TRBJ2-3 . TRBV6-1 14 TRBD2 CASRLAGASDTQYF TGTGCCAGCAGACTAGCGGGAGCATCAGATACGCAGTATTTT
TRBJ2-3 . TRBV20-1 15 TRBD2 CSASLAAGGPDTQYF TGCAGTGCTAGTCTAGCAGCGGGGGGCCCAGATACGCAGTATTTT
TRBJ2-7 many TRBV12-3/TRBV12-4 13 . CASSLGVSYEQYF TGTGCCAGCAGCTTAGGGGTTTCCTACGAGCAGTACTTC
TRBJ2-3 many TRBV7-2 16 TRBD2 CASSSRTSYGTDTQYF TGTGCCAGCAGCTCCCGGACTAGCTACGGCACAGATACGCAGTATTTT
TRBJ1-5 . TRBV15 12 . CATSSGNQPQHF TGTGCCACCAGCAGTGGCAATCAGCCCCAGCATTTT